These 14 T cell receptor beta chains were all obtained from the same sample, sequenced in a study of low-dose radiotherapy and immunotherapy resistance in tumors. Time point here: after trial treatment. The treatment denotes: LDRT plus nivolumab, ipilimumab, low-dose cyclophosphamide and aspirin (RACIN trial). TRAV- and TRBV-specific primers primed first-strand cDNA, covering alpha and beta chains. The authors ran 15 to 20 PCR cycles to amplify TCRs with a constant-region primer and V-primer adapter. TCRdb re-called the reads through MiXCR, storing one row per CDR3 protein. This table holds 30,000 or so distinct CDR3 sequences, less than 65% found once. This sample comprised PBMCs, obtained after low-dose radiotherapy plus immunotherapy. The receptors stem from a male donor with gallbladder cancer.

The chain joins TRBV2 to TRBJ2-1; TRBD2 aligns across 10 bases. The CDR3 runs 15 residues. The germline V gene has CDR1 SNHLY and CDR2 FYNNEI. J lost 7 bases, V lost 6 bases, and 9 bases had no gene match. In DNA, the CDR3 is TGTGCCAGCAGGGTCGCTAGCGGGGGAGTGAATGAGCAGTTCTTC. As protein: CASRVASGGVNEQFF.

The chain carries TRBV6-2 or TRBV6-3 and TRBJ2-1, with D unclear. Germline V CDR1 and CDR2: MNHEY, SVGEGT. V lost 7 bases and J lost 9, with 10 bases in between. This CDR3 region has 11 residues. CDR3: CASKDYGEQFF. CDR3 bases: TGTGCCAGCAAAGATTACGGTGAGCAGTTCTTC.

The rearrangement joins TRBV28 to TRBJ2-3; the match to TRBD1 covers 7 bases. Germline CDR1 reads MDHEN; CDR2 reads SYDVKM. The CDR3 extends over 16 amino acids. V lost 7 bases, J lost 8 bases, and 18 bases stayed unmatched. The CDR3 reads CASTIPWDSGAGTQYF. The CDR3 coding sequence is TGTGCCAGCACCATACCATGGGACAGTGGGGCGGGTACGCAGTATTTT. The whole variable domain, remainder taken from reference TRBV28 and TRBJ2-3, is DVKVTQSSRYLVKRTGEKVFLECVQDMDHENMFWYRQDPGLGLRLIYFSYDVKMKEKGDIPEGYSVSREKKERFSLILESASTNQTSMYLCASTIPWDSGAGTQYFGPGTRLTVL.

This clonotype appeared many times. The rearrangement uses TRBV29-1 and TRBJ2-7; possible D gene TRBD2, 6 bases. Germline-derived CDR1 and CDR2 are SQVTM and ANQGSEA. The CDR3 is 11 amino acids. The V end was cut by 6 bases, the J end by 6 bases, with 12 bases between. The CDR3 DNA sequence: TGCAGCGTCGGGAGCCGGACCGAGCAGTACTTC. This translates into CSVGSRTEQYF.

V is TRBV28 and J is TRBJ1-2; the D is unclear. Trimming removed 8 bases at V and 4 bases at J, with 8 bases between. The CDR3 has 11 amino acids. Germline V gives CDR1 MDHEN, CDR2 SYDVKM. For the CDR3, the DNA is TGTGCCAGCTCCCGCACCTATGGCTACACCTTC. Translating gives CASSRTYGYTF.

This clonotype showed up many times. The chain combines TRBV3-1 with TRBJ2-5; TRBD2 agrees at 12 bases. The trim removed 4 bases at V and 5 bases at J, leaving 2 bases unmatched. In germline, CDR1 is LGHDT, CDR2 YNNKEL (reference sequence). This CDR3 comprises 14 residues. CDR3 DNA sequence: TGTGCCAGCAGCCCCGGACTAGCGGGGGAGACCCAGTACTTC. Translation gives CASSPGLAGETQYF.

V is TRBV6-4 and J is TRBJ2-1; D unresolved. CDR3 size: 18 residues. Germline V gives CDR1 MRHNA, CDR2 SNTAGT. With 0 bases removed from V and 7 bases from J, the gap between germline ends came to 22 bases. The CDR3 reads CASSDSINPGRTINEQFF. In nucleotides, the CDR3 is TGTGCCAGCAGTGACTCGATAAACCCAGGACGTACCATTAATGAGCAGTTCTTC.

This chain links TRBV28 with TRBJ1-4, with D hard to call. The length of the CDR3 is 14 residues. The germline gives CDR1 MDHEN, CDR2 SYDVKM. The V and J ends lost 7 bases and 7 bases respectively, with 16 bases between them. The CDR3 sequence: CASTVLWGGEKLFF. The CDR3 DNA follows: TGTGCCAGCACCGTGCTTTGGGGAGGTGAAAAACTGTTTTTT.

The genes are TRBV11-2 and TRBJ2-1, with D possibly being TRBD1 (5 bases). CDR1 is SGHAT, CDR2 FQNNGV, per germline. The ends were cut back, 5 bases at V and 8 bases at J, with 13 bases in the middle. There are 13 residues in the CDR3. The CDR3 DNA follows: TGTGCCAGCAGCCTAACAGGTGCCCATGAGCAGTTCTTC. It translates to CASSLTGAHEQFF.

The V call is TRBV20-1, the J call TRBJ2-7; D is perhaps TRBD1 (5 bases). V gave up 7 bases and J gave up 2 bases, with 12 bases separating them. Germline-derived CDR1 and CDR2 are DFQATT and SNEGSKA (reference sequence). The CDR3 sequence is 12 residues long. CDR3 amino acids: CSVQGLTYEQYF. CDR3 DNA sequence: TGCAGTGTTCAGGGATTGACCTACGAGCAGTACTTC.

This clonotype was seen just once. This chain joins TRBV20-1 and TRBJ2-1; D is uncertain. V lost 1 base to trimming and J lost 9 bases, with 10 bases between them. The CDR3 totals 12 residues. Germline CDR1 DFQATT, CDR2 SNEGSKA (reference sequence). The chain's CDR3 is CSARGQVGEQFF. The CDR3, as DNA: TGCAGTGCTAGAGGGCAGGTGGGTGAGCAGTTCTTC.

Note on this clonotype: A read error is the likely source, as a far larger clone sits one nucleotide away. The rearrangement links TRBV10-3 to TRBJ2-1; no reliable D call. Trimming removed 6 bases at V and 9 bases at J, with 9 bases between. CDR1 is ENHRY, CDR2 SYGVKD, per germline. The CDR3 totals 11 residues. The CDR3 protein is CAISAPSEQFF. The CDR3 DNA is TGTGCCATCAGCGCCCCGAGTGAGCAGTTCTTC.

In its sample, this clonotype was seen many times. This rearrangement joins TRBV20-1 to TRBJ2-1, with 9 bases matching TRBD2. The J segment lost 2 bases and the V segment lost 6 bases, leaving 14 bases of the junction unmatched. Germline CDR1 reads DFQATT; CDR2 reads SNEGSKA (reference sequence). The CDR3 is 17 amino acids. CDR3 DNA sequence: TGCAGTGCGCCGAAAGGGACTAGCTTTAGTACCTACAATGAGCAGTTCTTC. Translating it yields CSAPKGTSFSTYNEQFF.

The V gene is TRBV6-2 or TRBV6-3, the J gene TRBJ2-1, with 9 bases aligning to TRBD2. The CDR3 sequence is 16 residues long. The V and J ends lost 6 bases and 7 bases, in that order; junction bases with no gene match: 13. The germline V gene encodes CDR1 MNHEY and CDR2 SVGEGT. In nucleotides, the CDR3 is TGTGCCAGCAGCCCCCACGCGGGAGGGCCCCAAAATGAGCAGTTCTTC. This gives the protein CASSPHAGGPQNEQFF.